Listed below are T cell receptor beta chains from one sample, sequenced in a study of blood T cell repertoires in COVID-19. Some clones are missing from TCRdb's copy, which holds only in-frame ones; the method was immunoSEQ multiplex PCR. The table records 150,000 to 200,000 clones, around 80% of them present only once. Input material: PBMCs or T cells enriched from blood (not recorded which). These receptors came from a woman aged 55-75 years who had recovered from COVID-19. Both conserved end residues are part of each CDR3.

v_call	j_call	cdr3_aa
TRBV7-9	TRBJ1-1	CASSLQGMVTEAFF
TRBV3-1/TRBV3-2	TRBJ1-4	CASSQRTGREGEKLFF
TRBV5-1	TRBJ1-2	CASSLDNHGYTF
TRBV3-1/TRBV3-2	TRBJ2-5	CASRQLAEETQYF
TRBV2	TRBJ2-3	CASRPGQYTQYF
TRBV19	TRBJ2-2	CASSIEGGTGELFF
TRBV19	TRBJ1-3	CASSLRQTLSGNTIYF
TRBV7-8	TRBJ2-2	CASSPEGPRGLAGELFF
TRBV19	TRBJ1-2	CASGDRGTGTGRGQPNYGYTF
TRBV5-1	TRBJ2-3	CASSPSRGGTDTQYF
TRBV9	TRBJ2-1	CASSPRQGAYNEQFF
TRBV19	TRBJ2-5	CASSIRTSGSSAQYF
TRBV6-5	TRBJ1-1	CASITQGATEAFF
TRBV10-3	TRBJ2-3	CAISGTSTDTQYF
TRBV30	TRBJ1-5	CAWSGRGGRQPQHF
TRBV7-9	TRBJ1-1	CASSFAQGTEAFF
TRBV6-5	TRBJ2-7	CASTKLGRDEQYF
TRBV11-2	TRBJ1-2	CASSRGQADLYTF
TRBV1	TRBJ1-5	CTSSQVSGESNQPQHF
TRBV18	TRBJ2-2	CASSDGRGSNTGELFF